This TCR beta chain appears in the sequencing data of a study of control samples from healthy donors and cancer patients. CDR1 and CDR2 from the germline V gene are MGHRA and YSYEKL. The CDR3 is 16 residues long. V lost 5 bases, J lost 5 bases, and 12 bases stayed unmatched. Clones were sequenced by immunoSEQ multiplex PCR, and TCRdb holds only the in-frame ones, with some missing. The sample lists 150,000 or so clones; roughly 93% were seen once. The source is a man in his forties or fifties in good health. The chain uses TRBV4-1 and TRBJ2-3; 8 bases align to TRBD2. Sequencing input: blood. DNA for the CDR3: TGCGCCAGCAGCTACACAGCGGGAGCAGGGAGAGATACGCAGTATTTT. As protein: CASSYTAGAGRDTQYF.